This T cell receptor beta chain came from a study of blood T cell repertoires in COVID-19 (dated by TCRdb to 2020 to 2022). For the wider study: Samples covering the acute and convalescent phases of COVID-19 were provided by collaborators in the United States, Italy and Spain. The material from the prospective study consisted of cDNA or gDNA derived from T cells, B-cell-depleted T cells, or PBMCs. Deeply sampled blood TCRbeta repertoires from subjects exposed to, actively infected with, or recovered from COVID-19 were included in the dataset. The repertoires were made available in a free public database intended to serve as a resource for research on the immune response to SARS-CoV-2. Samples were obtained from the ongoing ImmuneRACE study (first 160 participants) and from about 1,300 subjects provided by 6 global collaborators. The sample metadata nearly always contained a de-identified subject ID, COVID-19 status, age in years and sex. Where available, HLA class I and class II types were obtained from metadata supplied by the sample provider rather than from assay-based typing. General conclusions and limits of the study: The quantity of clinical and demographic metadata differed by source and by participant and was supplied without curation.

CDR1 and CDR2, looked up from the germline V gene, are KGHSH and LQKENI. Trimming takes 3 bases from V and 7 bases from J, and the germline ends sit 16 bases apart. Inclusive of the bounding cysteine and phenylalanine, the CDR3 is 15 residues long. Solely the CDR3 DNA is kept, with 45 bases framed from the first base. Remarks on this clone: Its recognized antigen is unknown. Base qualities were left out, and no much larger clone turns up one base away.

A second Seattle source provided samples from volunteer blood donors who had recovered from COVID-19. The collaborating institutions used their own protocols to collect whole blood in K2EDTA tubes. For TCRbeta analysis, collaborator samples were shipped as frozen whole blood, as isolated PBMCs, or as DNA extracted from either sample type. TCRbeta CDR3 regions were amplified from genomic DNA by means of the immunoSEQ Assay, a bias-controlled multiplex PCR. The authors' analysis ran thus. The number of nucleated cells in each sample was estimated by amplification of reference gene primers within the assay. Sequence reads were collapsed and filtered to measure the absolute abundance of every unique TCRbeta CDR3 rearrangement. For each sample, productive Simpson clonality was calculated as the square root of Simpson's diversity index over productive rearrangements. TCRdb carries this immuneACCESS record with in-frame sequences only. Its versions omit some clonotypes, under half of them owing to an unresolved V gene in the studies checked, with the rest unexplained. The V and J calls and clone size were taken over from that table, and D and trimming were inferred from the DNA. This sample holds 200,000 to 300,000 clones; around 80% were observed only once. The biggest ten clones account for about 2.3% of the sample.

The chain is encoded by TRBV18 joined to TRBJ2-1; the D gene remains uncertain. The specimen was peripheral blood. The source of this sequence is a man aged 35 to 55 who had recovered from COVID-19. DNA sequence: TGTGCCAGCTCACCGCAATCGTCCCCGAGGAATGAGCAGTTCTTC. It encodes CASSPQSSPRNEQFF.